This T cell receptor beta chain comes out of a study of shared clonotypes between healthy human individuals. Produced via immunoSEQ multiplex PCR; TCRdb's table is partial and in-frame only. The sample lists 760,000 or so clones; around 96% were seen once. The CDR3 runs to 16 residues. Trimming shortened V by 4 bases and J by 2 bases, and 17 bases separated the two germline ends. Germline values: CDR1 MNHEY, CDR2 SMNVEV (reference sequence). Naive CD8 populations comprised CD45RO-negative cells positively selected for CCR7, excluding terminally differentiated effector memory CD45RA+ cells. The receptor was derived from a man aged 30 to 45 in good health. The chain links TRBV27 to TRBJ2-5; D possibly corresponds to TRBD2 (6 bases). The material sequenced was naive CD8+ T cells sorted from blood. The DNA of the CDR3 is TGTGCCAGCAGTTCAACAACCACCGGGAGACAAGAGACCCAGTACTTC. Its protein product is CASSSTTTGRQETQYF.